This entry lists 13 T cell receptor beta chains sequenced from one sample in a study of blood T cell repertoires in COVID-19 (TCRdb year 2020). The protocol used for the library was the immunoSEQ multiplex PCR assay. TCRdb provides this immuneACCESS table in a form limited to in-frame rearrangements. Some clones are lacking; in checked studies, under half of them reflect an unresolved V gene, and why the rest are absent is not known. The sample table contains about 250,000 clones; only one count was recorded for around nine tenths of them. The leading ten clones occupy less than 2.5% of the sample. The sequenced sample consisted of PBMCs or T cells enriched from blood (not recorded which). The receptors originated from a woman aged 18-30 years who had recovered from COVID-19.

The chain has TRBV5-8 and TRBJ1-6; D is perhaps TRBD1 (6 bases). The length of the CDR3 is 14 residues. V was cut by 4 bases and J by 10 bases, with 15 bases left in between. From germline, CDR1 is SGHTS and CDR2 YDEGEE. CDR3 in amino acids: CASSVSGVRSPLHF. The CDR3, as DNA: TGTGCCAGCAGCGTATCAGGGGTCCGGTCACCCCTCCACTTT.

The chain combines TRBV20-1 with TRBJ1-2; D call uncertain. The CDR3 length is 8 residues. Trimming took off 4 bases at V and 8 bases at J, with 2 bases between the two ends. Germline values: CDR1 DFQATT, CDR2 SNEGSKA (reference sequence). CDR3 sequence reads: CSAIGYTF. CDR3 nucleotide sequence: TGCAGTGCTATAGGCTACACCTTC.

V and J are TRBV7-2 and TRBJ2-7; D possibly corresponds to TRBD1 (5 bases). Trimming stripped 1 base from V and 5 bases from J, with 15 bases between. CDR1 and CDR2 (germline): SGHTA, FQGNSA. The CDR3 contains 15 residues. This chain's CDR3 is CASSLEAWGLNEQYF. The DNA of the CDR3 is TGTGCCAGCAGCTTAGAGGCTTGGGGCTTAAACGAGCAGTACTTC.

The rearrangement joins TRBV18 to TRBJ1-3; D unclear. V lost 2 bases and J lost 3, with 11 bases in between. The germline gives CDR1 KGHSH, CDR2 LQKENI. The CDR3 length is 15 residues. The CDR3 is CASSPYDNGGNTIYF. In nucleotides, the CDR3 is TGTGCCAGCTCACCATACGACAACGGTGGAAACACCATATATTTT.

The chain carries TRBV9 and TRBJ1-6; no clear D gene. Trimming left V 3 bases short and J 5 bases short, with 12 bases between. From germline, CDR1 is SGDLS and CDR2 YYNGEE. This CDR3 contains 15 residues. The CDR3 here is CASSARPADNSPLHF. The CDR3 DNA is TGTGCCAGCAGCGCCCGCCCTGCAGATAATTCACCCCTCCACTTT.

The V and J genes are TRBV5-6 and TRBJ2-2; D is perhaps TRBD1 (5 bases). Germline values: CDR1 SGHDT, CDR2 YYEEEE. V was clipped by 0 bases and J by 13 bases, with 10 bases between them. CDR3 length equals 12 residues. The chain's CDR3 is CASSLGQGVLFF. CDR3 DNA: TGTGCCAGCAGCTTGGGTCAGGGCGTGCTGTTTTTT.

V and J are TRBV9 and TRBJ1-2, with D possibly being TRBD1 (5 bases). Between the trimmed V and J ends, which lost 2 bases and 11 bases, there was a span of 10 bases. Germline V gene sequence: CDR1 SGDLS, CDR2 YYNGEE. This CDR3 region has 11 residues. The CDR3 sequence is CASSVKGEYTF. CDR3 nucleotides: TGTGCCAGCAGCGTTAAAGGGGAATACACCTTC.

Regarding this clone: One junction end disagrees with the germline gene, perhaps due to a read error. The genes are TRBV5-6 and TRBJ2-7; tentatively, D is TRBD1 (5 bases). This CDR3 comprises 15 residues. Germline V lookup: CDR1 SGHDT, CDR2 YYEEEE. This CDR3 is CASSSPPQGSHEQYF. DNA of the CDR3: TGTGCCAGCAGCTCGCCCCCGCAGGGCTCCCACGAGCAGTACTTC.

Here the CDR3 DNA reads TGTGCCAGCAGCTTGGGGACAGGGGCTTCACCCCTCCACTTT. Amino acids: CASSLGTGASPLHF. The chain is built from TRBV11-2 and TRBJ1-6; 10 bases are a match to TRBD1. V gave up 3 bases and J gave up 9 bases; unmatched junction bases: 2. The length of the CDR3 is 14 residues. The germline gives CDR1 SGHAT, CDR2 FQNNGV. Combining the CDR3 with reference TRBV11-2 and TRBJ1-6 gives the whole variable domain EAGVAQSPRYKIIEKRQSVAFWCNPISGHATLYWYQQILGQGPKLLIQFQNNGVVDDSQLPKDRFSAERLKGVDSTLKIQPAKLEDSAVYLCASSLGTGASPLHFGNGTRLTVT.

The chain carries TRBV2 and TRBJ2-7; 7 bases agree with TRBD1. The CDR3 runs to 14 residues. V dropped 7 bases and J dropped 2; count of bases not matched to a gene: 8. The germline V gene encodes CDR1 SNHLY and CDR2 FYNNEI. The CDR3 is CASTEGAPTYEQYF. As DNA, the CDR3 is TGTGCCAGCACTGAGGGGGCGCCCACCTACGAGCAGTACTTC.

The chain employs TRBV7-9 and TRBJ1-1; D call uncertain. The germline V gene has CDR1 SEHNR and CDR2 FQNEAQ (reference sequence). The CDR3 has 13 residues. The germline V and J ends were trimmed by 0 bases and 9 bases, with 11 bases remaining between them. In DNA, the CDR3 is TGTGCCAGCAGCTTAGCGGCGGAGACTCAAGCTTTCTTT. Its protein product is CASSLAAETQAFF.

The gene calls are TRBV28 and TRBJ1-2, with 7 positions matching TRBD1. V lost 7 bases to trimming and J lost 5 bases; unmatched junction nucleotides: 4. The CDR3 totals 12 residues. Germline CDR1 and CDR2: MDHEN and SYDVKM. CDR3 in amino acids: CASTIQGYGYTF. CDR3 in DNA: TGTGCCAGCACCATACAGGGGTATGGCTACACCTTC.

The V call is TRBV19, the J call TRBJ2-4; TRBD2 agrees at 8 bases. The germline V gene encodes CDR1 LNHDA and CDR2 SQIVND (reference sequence). The CDR3 is 17 residues long. Trimming removed 4 bases from V and 0 bases from J; junction bases left unmatched: 8. CDR3 loop: CASSTSAGALAKNIQYF. CDR3 nucleotides: TGTGCCAGTAGTACCTCAGCGGGAGCATTAGCCAAAAACATTCAGTACTTC.